A single sample gave rise to the 8 T cell receptor beta chains below, sequenced in a study of blood T cell repertoires in COVID-19. Assay used: immunoSEQ multiplex PCR; TCRdb lists only in-frame clones, some missing. This sample carries 120,000 to 150,000 clones, about nine tenths of them seen once, and the ten largest clones take 1.5% to 2%. The specimen was peripheral blood. These receptors originate from a human donor in a cohort sampled during active COVID-19.

The genes are TRBV9 and TRBJ2-5, with 12 bases fitting TRBD2. The V gene end was trimmed by 3 bases and the J gene end by 1 base; junction bases not matched to a gene: 4. CDR3 size: 16 residues. Germline values: CDR1 SGDLS, CDR2 YYNGEE. CDR3 sequence (DNA): TGTGCCAGCAGCGCCAGACTAGCGGGGGCCCAAGAGACCCAGTACTTC. This encodes CASSARLAGAQETQYF.

The chain is built from TRBV7-2 and TRBJ1-2; 10 positions match TRBD1. V dropped 1 base and J dropped 8; count of bases not matched to a gene: 1. Germline V gives CDR1 SGHTA, CDR2 FQGNSA. The CDR3 covers 13 residues. CDR3 region: CASSLGTGGGYTF. The CDR3 nucleotides read TGTGCCAGCAGCTTAGGGACAGGGGGAGGCTACACCTTC.

This clone was observed a few times. CDR3: CASSFRTGGSYEQYF. In DNA, the CDR3 is TGTGCCAGCAGCTTCAGGACAGGGGGCAGCTACGAGCAGTACTTC. The V and J genes are TRBV7-9 and TRBJ2-7; 11 positions match TRBD1. The V and J ends lost 3 bases and 3 bases, in that order; junction bases with no gene match: 4. The length of the CDR3 is 15 residues. Germline V gene data show CDR1 as SEHNR and CDR2 as FQNEAQ (reference sequence). Full variable domain (missing parts from reference TRBV7-9 and TRBJ2-7): DTGVSQNPRHKITKRGQNVTFRCDPISEHNRLYWYRQTLGQGPEFLTYFQNEAQLEKSRLLSDRFSAERPKGSFSTLEIQRTEQGDSAMYLCASSFRTGGSYEQYFGPGTRLTVT.

This clone was picked up one time. This sequence joins TRBV9 and TRBJ1-1, with D perhaps TRBD1 (5 bases). There are 13 residues in the CDR3. Trimming pared 4 bases from V and 4 bases from J, leaving 11 bases between. The germline gives CDR1 SGDLS, CDR2 YYNGEE. The CDR3 region is CASSTGSGTEAFF. CDR3 in DNA: TGTGCCAGCAGCACAGGCTCAGGCACTGAAGCTTTCTTT.

The chain is built from TRBV11-3 and TRBJ2-3; 8 nucleotides agree with TRBD2. CDR1 and CDR2 from the germline V gene are SGHNT and YENEEA. The ends lost 2 bases at V and 6 bases at J; junction bases unmatched: 7. CDR3 length: 15 residues. This chain's CDR3 is CASSLIGGATDTQYF. CDR3 DNA: TGTGCCAGCAGCTTAATCGGGGGGGCGACCGATACGCAGTATTTT.

CDR3 sequence: CASSLRRTGVNNEQFF. The CDR3 DNA follows: TGTGCCAGTAGTCTACGCAGGACAGGGGTTAACAATGAGCAGTTCTTC. This sequence joins TRBV19 and TRBJ2-1, with 9 bases identical to TRBD1. V lost 5 bases and J lost 5; bases outside the gene matches: 10. This CDR3 comprises 16 residues. In germline, CDR1 is LNHDA, CDR2 SQIVND (reference sequence).

The V call is TRBV5-6, the J call TRBJ2-5; TRBD2 agrees at 7 bases. CDR1 is SGHDT and CDR2 is YYEEEE in the germline V gene. The CDR3 has 14 amino acids. V lost 2 bases and J lost 10; bases outside the gene matches: 11. The CDR3 region is CASSFPPSGTDQYF. The CDR3 nucleotides are TGTGCCAGCAGCTTTCCCCCTAGCGGAACGGACCAGTACTTC.

The CDR3 sequence is CASSLTGTTDTQYF. CDR3 coding DNA: TGCGCCAGCAGCTTAACAGGGACCACAGATACGCAGTATTTT. This sequence joins TRBV5-1 and TRBJ2-3, with a weak D call TRBD1 (6 bases). Trimming shortened V by 2 bases and J by 2 bases, and 9 bases separated the two germline ends. The CDR3 covers 14 residues. From germline, CDR1 is SGHRS and CDR2 YFSETQ.